This TCR beta chain is from a study of T-cell memory formation after mild COVID-19. Overall study findings and caveats: Clones that shrank (day 15 to 85) were balanced CD4/CD8, whereas later expanders leaned CD4+. Clonal second-wave expansions that peaked on day 37 had unconfirmed SARS-CoV-2 specificity.

There are 17 residues in the CDR3. Trimming shortened V by 5 bases and J by 6 bases, and 24 bases separated the two germline ends. The germline gives CDR1 SGHTA, CDR2 FQGNSA. The sample holds many counts of this clonotype. The target antigen is unknown. From the 5' RACE reads, TCRdb called clonotypes with MiXCR, one entry per CDR3 protein. The table has a few hundred thousand distinct CDR3 sequences, roughly 17% seen once; the top ten hold roughly 22%. Sample: PBMCs or a T cell subset sorted from them (not recorded which). The rearrangement uses TRBV7-2 and TRBJ2-3, with a tentative D call TRBD1 (7 bases). This receptor was identified in a man younger than 35 who had mild COVID-19 (a few samples of this study predate the infection). Cell type and time point are not known. CDR3 region: CASSRQKGRGARDTQYF. The DNA of the CDR3 is TGTGCCAGCAGCCGACAAAAGGGCAGGGGGGCTAGGGATACGCAGTATTTT. Full variable domain (outside the CDR3, taken from reference TRBV7-2 and TRBJ2-3): GAGVSQSPSNKVTEKGKDVELRCDPISGHTALYWYRQSLGQGLEFLIYFQGNSAPDKSGLPSDRFSAERTGGSVSTLTIQRTQQEDSAVYLCASSRQKGRGARDTQYFGPGTRLTVL.